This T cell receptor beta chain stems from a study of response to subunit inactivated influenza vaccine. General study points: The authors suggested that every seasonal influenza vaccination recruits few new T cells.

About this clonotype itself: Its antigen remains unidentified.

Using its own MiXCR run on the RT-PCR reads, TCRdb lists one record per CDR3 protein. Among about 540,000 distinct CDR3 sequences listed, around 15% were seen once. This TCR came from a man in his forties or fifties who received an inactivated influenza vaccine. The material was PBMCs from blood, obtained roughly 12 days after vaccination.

The CDR3 sequence: CASSRLAGKQETQYF. The CDR3 nucleotides read TGCGCCAGCAGTCGACTAGCTGGGAAGCAAGAGACCCAGTACTTC. The rearrangement links TRBV10-1 to TRBJ2-5; TRBD2 matches at 7 bases. The CDR3 is 15 amino acids. CDR1 is WNHNN, CDR2 SYGVQD, per germline (reference sequence). Losses at the gene ends were 5 bases for V and 2 bases for J; bases not matched to a gene: 8.